This T cell receptor (beta chain) was recorded in a study of T cell responses to AZD1222 COVID-19 vaccine. Study summary: Pooled samples include second doses given at about 4 or 12 weeks. General study points: Spike-specific TCR depth and breadth grew after two AZD1222 doses. Spike was spanned by vaccine-associated CD4 TCRs, which were dominant at 160-218 and 743-854. A reported finding is that nearly half of spike-specific TCRs target unmutated variant regions.

The CDR3 is 13 residues long. Germline CDR1 is MGHRA and CDR2 is YSYEKL. V lost 1 base and J 8 bases, leaving 11 bases between the germline ends. Sequenced by immunoSEQ multiplex PCR; TCRdb stores in-frame clones only, minus some. Of 120,000 to 150,000 clones in the sample, about 93% were seen once. About this clone itself: Its matching antigen is unknown.

Sequencing used peripheral blood, obtained on day 0 of AZD1222 vaccination. The source is an adult in good health. The V and J genes are TRBV4-1 and TRBJ1-1, with D uncertain. CDR3 DNA: TGCGCCAGCAGCCAAGGTTATTTTGGGGAAGCTTTCTTT. The encoded protein is CASSQGYFGEAFF.